This paragraph covers one T cell receptor (beta chain) sequence. Repertoires were generated with immunoSEQ multiplex PCR, while TCRdb's copy carries only in-frame clones and drops some. Among about 97,000 clones, 87% were seen once, and the ten largest hold more than 4.5%. The sample belongs to a study of blood T cell repertoires in COVID-19. Study context: Samples representing acute and convalescent COVID-19 were sourced from the United States, Italy and Spain. PBMCs, B-cell-depleted T cells, or T cells were the source of the cDNA or gDNA that made up the material.

Trimming took off 4 bases at V and 1 base at J, with 13 bases between the two ends. The CDR3 runs 14 residues. Germline V CDR1 and CDR2: GTSNPN, SVGIG (reference sequence). The Seattle site enrolled patients during active infection and followed them longitudinally. The TCR originated in a woman aged 50 to 65 with COVID-19, enrolled during active disease. The chain employs TRBV30 and TRBJ1-1; unclear D gene. Sequenced input: peripheral blood. This CDR3 is CAWTAMGRNTEAFF. CDR3 DNA sequence: TGTGCCTGGACTGCGATGGGGAGGAACACTGAAGCTTTCTTT.